These 29 T cell receptor beta chains originate from one sample sequenced in a study of blood T cells in healthy people across ages. Primers used in a second PCR of roughly 6 to 12 cycles were a sample-barcoded 5' primer and a J-beta primer mix. In TCRdb, the 5' RACE reads were re-called with MiXCR into one record per CDR3 protein. This repertoire shows about 1.5 million distinct CDR3 sequences, 42% found once; its top ten account for 7.9%. Sequenced: blood. All receptors derive from a woman aged 18-35 years in good health.

This clonotype was counted only a few times. J is TRBJ2-7 and V is TRBV12-3 or TRBV12-4, with 8 nucleotides matching TRBD1. Unmatched junction bases numbered 8, after V lost 7 bases and J lost 0 bases. This CDR3 is built from 15 residues. CDR3 region: CASTQDRAYSYEQYF. Written as DNA, the CDR3 is TGTGCCAGCACCCAGGACAGGGCGTACTCCTACGAGCAGTACTTC.

This clonotype was observed a few times. The V and J genes are TRBV5-1 and TRBJ2-7, with a weak D call TRBD2 (6 bases). V gave up 4 bases and J gave up 2 bases, with 16 bases separating them. CDR1 is SGHRS, CDR2 YFSETQ, per germline. CDR3 length equals 15 residues. The CDR3 DNA is TGCGCCAGCAGCGACGCGGCTAGCGACGCCTACGAGCAGTACTTC. Residues: CASSDAASDAYEQYF.

The rearrangement joins TRBV16 to TRBJ1-5; D unclear. Trimming pared 0 bases from V and 5 bases from J, leaving 2 bases between. Germline V gives CDR1 KGHSY, CDR2 FQNENV. The CDR3 is 12 residues long. The CDR3 bases are TGTGCCAGCAGCCAATCTGATCAGCCCCAGCATTTT. Translated, it gives CASSQSDQPQHF. Based on the CDR3 plus reference TRBV16 and TRBJ1-5, the full variable domain is GEEVAQTPKHLVRGEGQKAKLYCAPIKGHSYVFWYQQVLKNEFKFLISFQNENVFDETGMPKERFSAKCLPNSPCSLEIQATKLEDSAVYFCASSQSDQPQHFGDGTRLSIL.

J is TRBJ2-5 and V is TRBV12-5, with D perhaps TRBD2 (5 bases). The CDR3 covers 15 residues. The germline CDR1 and CDR2 sequences are LGHNT and FRNRAP. The ends were cut back, 2 bases at V and 6 bases at J, with 16 bases in the middle. In DNA, the CDR3 is TGTGCTAGTGGTTTGTTGGCAGGAGGTATGAAGACCCAGTACTTC. This encodes CASGLLAGGMKTQYF.

A word on this clonotype: This may stem from a read error, because a much larger clone lies one nucleotide away. The chain employs TRBV7-3 and TRBJ1-1, with unresolved D. Trimming stripped 1 base from V and 0 bases from J, with 18 bases between. The CDR3 is 18 amino acids. Per germline, CDR1 SGHTA and CDR2 FQGTGA. As DNA, the CDR3 is TGTGCCAGCAGCTTAAGTGAGACCGGACGGAACCTGAACACTGAAGCTTTCTTT. It is translated as CASSLSETGRNLNTEAFF.

The chain links TRBV7-2 to TRBJ2-3, with D perhaps assigned TRBD1 or TRBD2 (6 bases each). Trimming removed 7 bases from V and 5 bases from J, with 16 bases in between. Germline assignment: CDR1 SGHTA and CDR2 FQGNSA. This CDR3 contains 14 residues. This CDR3 reads CASIFERGVDTQYF. CDR3 nucleotide sequence: TGTGCCAGCATCTTTGAAAGGGGGGTAGATACGCAGTATTTT.

This clonotype has a single count. This sequence joins TRBV6-1 and TRBJ2-1, with D unclear. This CDR3 is 16 amino acids long. The germline gives CDR1 MNHNS, CDR2 SASEGT. Trimming removed 6 bases at V and 0 bases at J, with 15 bases between. The CDR3 DNA is TGTGCCAGCAGCAAGGGCCGGGCCAGCTCCTACAATGAGCAGTTCTTC. It specifies CASSKGRASSYNEQFF.

The CDR3: CASSLTSGNNQYF. In nucleotides, the CDR3 is TGCGCCAGCAGCTTGACTAGCGGGAATAATCAGTACTTC. This chain uses TRBV5-1 with TRBJ2-5; TRBD2 matches at 10 bases. V lost 1 base to trimming and J lost 11 bases; unmatched junction nucleotides: 5. The CDR3 extends over 13 amino acids. Germline loops: CDR1 SGHRS, CDR2 YFSETQ.

This clonotype was seen only a few times. The chain employs TRBV4-2 and TRBJ2-1; D is possibly TRBD2 (6 bases). CDR3 size: 18 residues. Trimming cost V 5 bases and J 3 bases, with 23 bases left between them. Germline V CDR1 and CDR2: LGHNA, YNFKEQ. The CDR3 DNA reads TGTGCCAGCAGCTCACAATACGGGACTCCTAAAAACTACAATGAGCAGTTCTTC. Its translation is CASSSQYGTPKNYNEQFF.

The rearrangement uses TRBV21-1 and TRBJ2-3; TRBD2 is the table's D call, not checked against the DNA. TRBV21-1 is annotated as a pseudogene. This CDR3 spans 15 amino acids. For the CDR3, the DNA is TGTGCCAGCAGCAAACGGGTAGGGTCTACAGATACGCAGTATTTT. This codes for CASSKRVGSTDTQYF.

The rearrangement uses TRBV5-5 and TRBJ2-7; 10 nucleotides match TRBD2. Germline V gene sequence: CDR1 SGHKS, CDR2 YYEKEE (reference sequence). The CDR3 totals 15 residues. Trimming removed 1 base from V and 1 base from J; junction bases left unmatched: 2. The CDR3 protein is CASSLSGRESYEQYF. The DNA of the CDR3 is TGTGCCAGCAGCTTGAGCGGGAGGGAGTCCTACGAGCAGTACTTC.

The chain uses TRBV7-9 and TRBJ1-5, with 7 positions matching TRBD1. The CDR3 runs to 17 residues. Trimming cost V 1 base and J 0 bases; bases outside gene matches: 6. Looked up from germline, CDR1 is SEHNR and CDR2 is FQNEAQ (reference sequence). CDR3 coding DNA: TGTGCCAGCAGCTTAGGGGACAGCGGATTTAGCAATCAGCCCCAGCATTTT. Translated: CASSLGDSGFSNQPQHF.

The chain is built from TRBV30 and TRBJ2-7; 9 nucleotides match TRBD1. Germline lookup yields CDR1 GTSNPN and CDR2 SVGIG (reference sequence). CDR3 length: 15 amino acids. V trimming: 3 bases; J trimming: 2 bases; junction bases outside the gene matches: 8. This CDR3 reads CAWRSIQGATYEQYF. CDR3 sequence (DNA): TGTGCCTGGAGGTCTATACAGGGGGCGACCTACGAGCAGTACTTC.

The rearrangement joins TRBV19 to TRBJ1-5; no definite D call. Germline loops: CDR1 LNHDA, CDR2 SQIVND (reference sequence). Deletions cut 6 bases from V and 8 bases from J, with 11 bases between. This CDR3 spans 12 amino acids. CDR3 loop: CASRELAKPQHF. CDR3 coding DNA: TGTGCCAGTAGGGAGTTGGCTAAGCCCCAGCATTTT.

The gene calls are TRBV12-3 or TRBV12-4 and TRBJ2-5; the match to TRBD2 covers 7 bases. Trimming removed 4 bases from V and 1 base from J; junction bases left unmatched: 9. The CDR3 is 16 residues long. The CDR3 region has the DNA TGTGCCAGCAGTTCGTCCGGGACTACCTTCCAAGAGACCCAGTACTTC. Translation gives CASSSSGTTFQETQYF.

The chain employs TRBV4-1 and TRBJ2-2; 8 positions agree with TRBD1. CDR1 is MGHRA, CDR2 YSYEKL, per germline. The CDR3 is 13 residues long. The trim removed 6 bases at V and 5 bases at J, leaving 2 bases unmatched. The CDR3 is CASRTGETGELFF. The CDR3 DNA sequence: TGCGCCAGCAGGACAGGGGAGACCGGGGAGCTGTTTTTT.

The chain couples TRBV20-1 to TRBJ1-2; the match to TRBD1 covers 7 bases. With V trimmed by 6 bases and J by 7 bases, 11 bases remained unmatched. This CDR3 has 13 residues. Germline lookup yields CDR1 DFQATT and CDR2 SNEGSKA (reference sequence). CDR3 nucleotide sequence: TGCAGTGCGCCCGAAACAGGGGCGGGTGGCTACACCTTC. This encodes CSAPETGAGGYTF.

The genes are TRBV25-1 and TRBJ2-1, with D perhaps TRBD2 (5 bases). Per the germline V gene, CDR1 is MGHDK and CDR2 is SYGVNS. Trimming removed 0 bases at V and 5 bases at J, with 17 bases between. This CDR3 is built from 17 residues. The CDR3 DNA reads TGTGCCAGCAGTGAATATGCCCATAGGGAGTGGGACAATGAGCAGTTCTTC. It translates to CASSEYAHREWDNEQFF.

This clonotype was recorded once. The rearrangement uses TRBV12-3 or TRBV12-4 and TRBJ1-1, with D hard to call. The V end was cut by 3 bases, the J end by 1 base, with 9 bases between. This CDR3 has 14 amino acids. The CDR3 nucleotides are TGTGCCAGCAGTTTCTCTGGACCGAACACTGAAGCTTTCTTT. The encoded protein is CASSFSGPNTEAFF.

This clonotype was detected only a few times. V gene TRBV9 combines with J gene TRBJ2-1, with 8 bases that match TRBD2. Unmatched junction bases numbered 8, after V lost 3 bases and J lost 0 bases. This CDR3 spans 17 amino acids. CDR1 SGDLS and CDR2 YYNGEE come from the germline V gene. CDR3 coding DNA: TGTGCCAGCAGCGGGAGCGTTAGCGGGAACTCCTACAATGAGCAGTTCTTC. It yields the protein CASSGSVSGNSYNEQFF.

This clonotype was counted only a few times. The J gene is TRBJ1-5, the V gene TRBV12-3 or TRBV12-4, with 7 bases that match TRBD1. The CDR3 is made up of 14 amino acids. With 3 bases clipped from V and 6 bases from J, the junction kept 5 bases outside the gene matches. The CDR3 region has the DNA TGTGCCAGCAGTTTCCGACAGGGCCTTCAGCCCCAGCATTTT. Its translation: CASSFRQGLQPQHF.

This sequence joins TRBV28 and TRBJ2-7; D is unclear. The length of the CDR3 is 16 residues. CDR1 MDHEN and CDR2 SYDVKM come from the germline V gene. The ends were cut back, 4 bases at V and 2 bases at J, with 18 bases in the middle. The CDR3 DNA sequence: TGTGCCAGCAGTTCAACTACGGCAATTCCGGCCTACGAGCAGTACTTC. Residues: CASSSTTAIPAYEQYF.

This clonotype was observed a handful of times. Here the CDR3 DNA reads TGTGCCAGCAGTTGGGGGTCCGGGGAGCTGTTTTTT. Translation: CASSWGSGELFF. The chain links TRBV7-9 to TRBJ2-2; possibly TRBD1 or TRBD2 for D (5 bases each). V was pared by 6 bases and J by 6 bases, with 8 bases between. Germline V gives CDR1 SEHNR, CDR2 FQNEAQ (reference sequence). The CDR3 is made up of 12 amino acids.

The gene calls are TRBV2 and TRBJ1-6, with a weak D call TRBD1 (6 bases). The germline V gene has CDR1 SNHLY and CDR2 FYNNEI. This CDR3 has 15 amino acids. Trimming removed 2 bases at V and 9 bases at J, with 14 bases between. CDR3 nucleotides: TGTGCCAGCAGTGAAAGGGGGAACCCGGGTTCACCCCTCCACTTT. Translation: CASSERGNPGSPLHF.

This clonotype was observed a handful of times. This rearrangement joins TRBV11-1 to TRBJ2-1; perhaps TRBD1 as D (5 bases). The V and J ends lost 1 base and 5 bases respectively, with 15 bases between them. The CDR3 has 16 amino acids. Germline values: CDR1 SGHAT, CDR2 FQDESV (reference sequence). The CDR3 is CASSLGLSAGNNEQFF. DNA for the CDR3: TGTGCCAGCAGCTTAGGGTTATCGGCAGGGAACAATGAGCAGTTCTTC.

This clonotype was seen a handful of times. The chain is built from TRBV24-1 and TRBJ2-7, with TRBD1 matching over 9 bases. The CDR3 covers 16 residues. Unmatched junction bases numbered 9, after V lost 5 bases and J lost 2 bases. Germline CDR1 reads KGHDR; CDR2 reads SFDVKD. The CDR3 reads CATSANRGLKAYEQYF. The CDR3 coding sequence is TGTGCCACCAGTGCGAACAGGGGGCTAAAGGCCTACGAGCAGTACTTC.

This clonotype occurred a few times. The V call is TRBV28, the J call TRBJ1-2; maybe TRBD1 (5 bases). The CDR3 is made up of 13 amino acids. From germline, CDR1 is MDHEN and CDR2 SYDVKM. Trimming removed 7 bases from V and 7 bases from J, with 16 bases in between. The CDR3 DNA follows: TGTGCCAGCATCTCCGGGGGTGTTCTTGGCTACACCTTC. Its protein product is CASISGGVLGYTF.

The chain uses TRBV12-3 or TRBV12-4 and TRBJ2-1, with D perhaps TRBD1 (5 bases). V lost 3 bases, J lost 9 bases, and 15 bases lay in between. The CDR3 consists of 14 residues. This CDR3 is CASSFSGRVGEQFF. CDR3 nucleotides: TGTGCCAGCAGTTTCTCTGGCAGGGTGGGTGAGCAGTTCTTC.

This clonotype came up a few times. CDR3 sequence reads: CSARVRANTDTQYF. The CDR3 DNA reads TGCAGTGCTAGAGTAAGAGCAAACACAGATACGCAGTATTTT. The V gene is TRBV20-1, the J gene TRBJ2-3; D unclear. The CDR3 is made up of 14 amino acids. Between the trimmed V and J ends, which lost 1 base and 2 bases, there was a span of 10 bases. The germline CDR1 and CDR2 sequences are DFQATT and SNEGSKA (reference sequence).